The 8 T cell receptor beta chains below come from one sample, sequenced in a study of PD-1 blockade in classical Hodgkin lymphoma. Each of the patients experienced relapse following autologous stem cell transplantation, and their brentuximab vedotin exposure differed. The data were produced by immunoSEQ multiplex PCR, yet TCRdb's version contains in-frame clones alone and is incomplete. The repertoire consists of 39,000 or so clones, with 70% to 90% occurring once and the leading ten covering around 5%. Source: peripheral blood mononuclear cells (PBMCs), taken before the second cycle of nivolumab. The receptors were gathered from a human donor with classical Hodgkin lymphoma.

This clone was detected once. This chain connects TRBV10-3 to TRBJ2-1, with a possible D match to TRBD2 (6 bases). This CDR3 is 14 amino acids long. Deletions cut 3 bases from V and 8 bases from J, with 14 bases between. In germline, CDR1 is ENHRY, CDR2 SYGVKD. Written as DNA, the CDR3 is TGTGCCATCAGTGATCCGGGACTGCGCTATGAGCAGTTCTTC. This codes for CAISDPGLRYEQFF.

This chain links TRBV19 with TRBJ2-2; possible D gene TRBD1, 6 bases. Germline V CDR1 and CDR2: LNHDA, SQIVND (reference sequence). CDR3 size: 17 residues. Between the trimmed V and J ends, which lost 4 bases and 1 base, there was a span of 16 bases. CDR3: CASSTLPQGLNTGELFF. CDR3 DNA: TGTGCCAGTAGTACCCTCCCGCAGGGGCTGAACACCGGGGAGCTGTTTTTT. Full variable domain (outside the CDR3, taken from reference TRBV19 and TRBJ2-2): DGGITQSPKYLFRKEGQNVTLSCEQNLNHDAMYWYRQDPGQGLRLIYYSQIVNDFQKGDIAEGYSVSREKKESFPLTVTSAQKNPTAFYLCASSTLPQGLNTGELFFGEGSRLTVL.

The rearrangement links TRBV2 to TRBJ2-7; TRBD2 matches at 13 bases. With V trimmed by 7 bases and J by 9 bases, 9 bases remained unmatched. The germline V gene encodes CDR1 SNHLY and CDR2 FYNNEI. CDR3 size: 14 residues. The CDR3 nucleotides are TGTGCCAGCACTGGGACTAGCGGGAACCCGGCGCAGTACTTC. This codes for CASTGTSGNPAQYF.

The chain joins TRBV2 to TRBJ2-1, with 10 bases identical to TRBD2. This CDR3 region has 14 residues. The V gene's germline CDR1 is SNHLY and CDR2 FYNNEI. Trimming cost V 8 bases and J 7 bases; bases outside gene matches: 8. CDR3 sequence: CASGGLAGANEQFF. Written as DNA, the CDR3 is TGTGCCAGCGGGGGGCTAGCGGGAGCAAATGAGCAGTTCTTC.

This clone occurred a few times. The chain combines TRBV28 with TRBJ2-1; 10 bases are a match to TRBD2. The CDR3 extends over 15 amino acids. Germline CDR1 and CDR2: MDHEN and SYDVKM. V gave up 5 bases and J gave up 2 bases; unmatched junction bases: 3. CDR3 in amino acids: CASSLAGVPYNEQFF. In DNA, the CDR3 is TGTGCCAGCAGTCTAGCGGGAGTCCCCTACAATGAGCAGTTCTTC.

This rearrangement joins TRBV28 to TRBJ2-4; 8 bases map to TRBD1. Germline lookup yields CDR1 MDHEN and CDR2 SYDVKM. With V trimmed by 4 bases and J by 3 bases, 2 bases remained unmatched. CDR3 size: 14 residues. The CDR3 DNA sequence: TGTGCCAGCAGTTCACAGGGGGACAAAAACATTCAGTACTTC. Its protein product is CASSSQGDKNIQYF. Variable domain in full (rest from reference TRBV28 and TRBJ2-4): DVKVTQSSRYLVKRTGEKVFLECVQDMDHENMFWYRQDPGLGLRLIYFSYDVKMKEKGDIPEGYSVSREKKERFSLILESASTNQTSMYLCASSSQGDKNIQYFGAGTRLSVL.

This clone was counted a single time. This rearrangement joins TRBV6-4 to TRBJ2-2; no reliable D call. Germline loops: CDR1 MRHNA, CDR2 SNTAGT. V dropped 3 bases and J dropped 2 bases, with 10 bases sitting between them. CDR3 length equals 15 residues. The CDR3 nucleotides read TGTGCCAGCAGTGAAGGCGGAATTAACACCGGGGAGCTGTTTTTT. It encodes CASSEGGINTGELFF.

The chain recombines TRBV25-1 with TRBJ2-1; TRBD2 agrees at 7 bases. This CDR3 spans 14 amino acids. J was trimmed by 5 bases and V by 5 bases; bases with no gene match: 6. Germline V lookup: CDR1 MGHDK, CDR2 SYGVNS. The CDR3 sequence is CASSTASGHNEQFF. DNA of the CDR3: TGTGCCAGCAGTACGGCTAGCGGCCACAATGAGCAGTTCTTC.